Following are 11 T cell receptor beta chains from one sample sequenced in a study of blood T cells in healthy people across ages. Then a second PCR, running roughly 6 to 11 cycles, was carried out with a sample-barcoded 5' primer and a J-beta primer mix. In TCRdb, the 5' RACE reads were re-called with MiXCR into one record per CDR3 protein. The sample shows about 1 million distinct CDR3 sequences, about 25% of them seen only once. In addition, the sample was reused for a study of T cells of mothers and their children.

The sequenced sample was blood. The receptor source for this set is a girl aged 2 to 9 in good health.

This clonotype was recorded a few times. The chain couples TRBV7-2 to TRBJ2-7; 8 positions match TRBD2. The J segment lost 5 bases and the V segment lost 1 base, leaving 4 bases of the junction unmatched. The CDR3 covers 14 residues. Germline CDR1 and CDR2: SGHTA and FQGNSA. The CDR3 loop is CASSLGTSPHEQYF. CDR3 DNA: TGTGCCAGCAGCTTAGGGACTAGCCCCCACGAGCAGTACTTC.

The genes are TRBV7-9 and TRBJ2-6; D gene unclear. V gave up 7 bases and J gave up 0 bases, with 10 bases separating them. The CDR3 consists of 15 residues. Germline V gene sequence: CDR1 SEHNR, CDR2 FQNEAQ (reference sequence). The chain's CDR3 is CASITGVSGANVLTF. Written as DNA, the CDR3 is TGTGCCAGCATAACCGGAGTCTCTGGGGCCAACGTCCTGACTTTC.

This clonotype was counted between two and nine times. The rearrangement uses TRBV5-1 and TRBJ2-7, with TRBD1 as a possible D gene (5 bases). Germline values: CDR1 SGHRS, CDR2 YFSETQ. The CDR3 extends over 14 amino acids. V was shortened by 3 bases and J by 0 bases, with 10 bases between the two germline ends. In DNA, the CDR3 is TGCGCCAGCAGCTCTCTGACAGACTCCTACGAGCAGTACTTC. Amino acids: CASSSLTDSYEQYF.

This clonotype was observed a few times. The chain joins TRBV11-2 to TRBJ2-7; D may match TRBD1 or TRBD2 (5 bases each). The CDR3 is 13 residues long. Trimming removed 4 bases at V and 1 base at J, with 8 bases between. Per the germline V gene, CDR1 is SGHAT and CDR2 is FQNNGV. CDR3 bases: TGTGCCAGCAGCTGGGACCTTTCCTACGAGCAGTACTTC. This encodes CASSWDLSYEQYF.

The rearrangement joins TRBV3-1 to TRBJ2-3, with D perhaps matching TRBD1 (6 bases). This CDR3 comprises 16 residues. Germline V gene data show CDR1 as LGHDT and CDR2 as YNNKEL (reference sequence). The V end lost 4 bases, the J end lost 6 bases, and 20 bases lay between the germline ends. CDR3 loop: CASSLGWGQGEDTQYF. Written as DNA, the CDR3 is TGTGCCAGCAGCCTGGGTTGGGGACAAGGTGAGGATACGCAGTATTTT.

This clonotype showed up many times. The CDR3 here is CASSLEGVSYEQYF. Written as DNA, the CDR3 is TGTGCCAGCAGCTTAGAAGGGGTCTCCTACGAGCAGTACTTC. This sequence joins TRBV7-2 and TRBJ2-7; D is possibly TRBD1 (5 bases). V lost 1 base, J lost 0 bases, and 7 bases lay in between. Germline V lookup: CDR1 SGHTA, CDR2 FQGNSA. The CDR3 has 14 amino acids.

Comments on this clonotype: The germline gene is not matched at one end of the junction; a read error may be the cause. The chain has TRBV4-2 and TRBJ2-5, with D possibly being TRBD2 (6 bases). The length of the CDR3 is 16 residues. Germline V gene lookup returns CDR1 LGHNA and CDR2 YNFKEQ. The CDR3 nucleotides are TGTGTCAGCAGCCCCCGACTAGTGGGAGTAGGAGAGACCCAGTACTTC. This encodes CVSSPRLVGVGETQYF.

This clonotype was found a few times. The chain couples TRBV12-3 or TRBV12-4 to TRBJ1-3; D ambiguous. V dropped 3 bases and J dropped 4 bases, with 10 bases sitting between them. The CDR3 totals 14 residues. In nucleotides, the CDR3 is TGTGCCAGCAGTTTCGCGGCGACCGGAAACACCATATATTTT. Protein product: CASSFAATGNTIYF.

The table lists this clonotype with a few counts. The J gene is TRBJ2-7, the V gene TRBV4-2; unclear D gene. Trimming took 3 bases from V and 5 from J, leaving 11 bases between them. Germline-derived CDR1 and CDR2 are LGHNA and YNFKEQ. The CDR3 covers 13 residues. CDR3 sequence (DNA): TGTGCCAGCAGCCAGTCCCTTAGGGACGAGCAGTACTTC. As protein: CASSQSLRDEQYF.

The chain uses TRBV12-3 or TRBV12-4 and TRBJ2-1, with a weak D call TRBD2 (6 bases). The length of the CDR3 is 15 residues. With 6 bases removed from V and 2 bases from J, the gap between germline ends came to 14 bases. The CDR3 nucleotides are TGTGCCAGCAGGCGACTGCGGGGCGCCTACAATGAGCAGTTCTTC. Translation gives CASRRLRGAYNEQFF.

This chain joins TRBV12-3 or TRBV12-4 and TRBJ2-1, with 14 bases that match TRBD2. CDR3 size: 18 residues. Germline trimming cut 5 bases from V and 5 bases from J; bases unmatched to any gene: 11. CDR3 bases: TGTGCCAGCAGTCCCAACCCCTGGACTAGCGGGGGGAACAATGAGCAGTTCTTC. This translates into CASSPNPWTSGGNNEQFF.